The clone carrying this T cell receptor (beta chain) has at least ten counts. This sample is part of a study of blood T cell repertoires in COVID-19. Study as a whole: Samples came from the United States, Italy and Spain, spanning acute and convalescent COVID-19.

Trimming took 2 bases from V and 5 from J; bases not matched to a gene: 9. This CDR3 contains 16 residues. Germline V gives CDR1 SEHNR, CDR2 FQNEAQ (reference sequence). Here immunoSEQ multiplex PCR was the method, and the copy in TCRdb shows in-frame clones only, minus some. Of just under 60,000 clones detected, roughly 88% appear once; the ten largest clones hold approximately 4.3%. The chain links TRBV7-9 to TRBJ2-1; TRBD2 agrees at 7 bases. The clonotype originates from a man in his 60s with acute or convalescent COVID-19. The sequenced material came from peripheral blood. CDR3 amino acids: CASSLYLTSAHNEQFF. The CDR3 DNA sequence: TGTGCCAGCAGCTTATATCTCACTAGCGCCCACAATGAGCAGTTCTTC.